The 31 T cell receptor beta chains presented below share a single source sample, sequenced in a study of T cells in Graves' hyperthyroidism and ophthalmopathy. Amplification of TCR beta CDR3 regions was performed using RNA transcripts as template. With the HTBI primer set, the TCR CDR3 went through a first round of RT-PCR. TCRdb itself ran the multiplex PCR reads through MiXCR, one entry per CDR3 protein. The data contain some 600,000 distinct CDR3 sequences, over 11% of them seen just once; the ten biggest clones take up around 5.4%. Sequenced input: blood. All receptors derive from a woman in her thirties with Graves' hyperthyroidism that later progressed to Graves' ophthalmopathy.

V and J are TRBV7-9 and TRBJ1-1; D gene uncertain. The CDR3 runs 14 residues. V was cut by 7 bases and J by 7 bases, with 19 bases left in between. Germline V gives CDR1 SEHNR, CDR2 FQNEAQ (reference sequence). CDR3 in amino acids: CASTLGVGVIEAFF. CDR3 sequence (DNA): TGTGCCAGCACTTTGGGCGTAGGAGTGATTGAAGCTTTCTTT.

This clonotype was detected ten times or more. V is TRBV10-3 and J is TRBJ1-1; D gene unclear. Looked up from germline, CDR1 is ENHRY and CDR2 is SYGVKD. V was clipped by 0 bases and J by 11 bases, with 7 bases between them. CDR3 length: 11 residues. CDR3 sequence: CAISESDRAFF. Written as DNA, the CDR3 is TGTGCCATCAGTGAGTCCGATCGGGCTTTCTTT.

The chain is built from TRBV2 and TRBJ1-1, with 8 bases identical to TRBD1. V shed 0 bases, J shed 1 base, and the junction held 10 bases outside the gene matches. The CDR3 runs to 18 residues. CDR1 and CDR2 (germline): SNHLY, FYNNEI. The CDR3 sequence: CASSEAIGQGEGNTEAFF. For the CDR3, the DNA is TGTGCCAGCAGTGAAGCCATCGGACAGGGTGAGGGGAACACTGAAGCTTTCTTT. Variable domain in full (rest from reference TRBV2 and TRBJ1-1): EPEVTQTPSHQVTQMGQEVILRCVPISNHLYFYWYRQILGQKVEFLVSFYNNEISEKSEIFDDQFSVERPDGSNFTLKIRSTKLEDSAMYFCASSEAIGQGEGNTEAFFGQGTRLTVV.

The V gene is TRBV11-2, the J gene TRBJ2-3; TRBD2 aligns across 10 bases. J was trimmed by 4 bases and V by 3 bases; bases with no gene match: 7. The V gene's germline CDR1 is SGHAT and CDR2 FQNNGV. CDR3 length: 16 residues. Here the CDR3 DNA reads TGTGCCAGCAGCTTGCCTAGCGGGAGATCCCCAGATACGCAGTATTTT. Protein product: CASSLPSGRSPDTQYF.

This clonotype was seen many times. This rearrangement joins TRBV7-2 to TRBJ2-2, with 15 bases lining up with TRBD2. Trimming cost V 5 bases and J 8 bases; bases outside gene matches: 6. The germline V gene encodes CDR1 SGHTA and CDR2 FQGNSA. This CDR3 is 16 amino acids long. CDR3 nucleotide sequence: TGTGCCAGCAGCCCCCCCGGACTAGCGGGAGGGGGGGAGCTGTTTTTT. It codes for CASSPPGLAGGGELFF. Complete variable domain (other parts from reference TRBV7-2 and TRBJ2-2): GAGVSQSPSNKVTEKGKDVELRCDPISGHTALYWYRQSLGQGLEFLIYFQGNSAPDKSGLPSDRFSAERTGGSVSTLTIQRTQQEDSAVYLCASSPPGLAGGGELFFGEGSRLTVL.

Comments on this clonotype: A much bigger clone sits one base away, suggesting this may be a read error. The chain couples TRBV3-1 to TRBJ2-1; 7 bases agree with TRBD2. Matching the DNA end better, TRBJ2-7 makes the J call doubtful. The germline CDR1 and CDR2 sequences are LGHDT and YNNKEL (reference sequence). The CDR3 is 16 amino acids. The chain's CDR3 is CASSQEWGRAHNEQYF. Here the CDR3 DNA reads TGTGCCAGCAGCCAAGAATGGGGGAGGGCCCACAATGAGCAGTACTTC.

This clonotype has just a few counts. The chain is built from TRBV20-1 and TRBJ2-7; TRBD2 matches 9 bases. CDR1 is DFQATT, CDR2 SNEGSKA, per germline (reference sequence). The junction had 5 bases not matched to a gene; V was cut back by 7 bases and J by 4 bases. The length of the CDR3 is 12 residues. In DNA form, the CDR3 reads TGCAGTGGTAGCGGGAGCGATTACGAGCAGTACTTC. This codes for CSGSGSDYEQYF.

The V call is TRBV6-2 or TRBV6-3, the J call TRBJ2-7; maybe TRBD2 (5 bases). The CDR3 sequence is 14 residues long. The ends were cut back, 6 bases at V and 2 bases at J, with 14 bases in the middle. The germline V gene encodes CDR1 MNHEY and CDR2 SVGEGT. Written as DNA, the CDR3 is TGTGCCAGCAGCCACACTAGGGATGCCTACGAGCAGTACTTC. This codes for CASSHTRDAYEQYF.

This clonotype appeared a few times. The CDR3 nucleotides read TGCAGTGCTCGCATGGCGGGAAACTATAATTCACCCCTCCACTTT. Its translation: CSARMAGNYNSPLHF. The J gene is TRBJ1-6, the V gene TRBV20-1; D is unclear. The length of the CDR3 is 15 residues. The V end lost 5 bases, the J end lost 3 bases, and 14 bases lay between the germline ends. The germline CDR1 and CDR2 sequences are DFQATT and SNEGSKA (reference sequence).

This clonotype was recorded many times. This chain links TRBV14 with TRBJ1-6; D is uncertain. The germline V gene encodes CDR1 SGHDN and CDR2 FVKESK. The V gene lost 2 bases and the J gene lost 7 bases, with 9 bases spanning the gap. CDR3 length equals 14 residues. The CDR3 loop reads CASSQSGSNSPLHF. CDR3 in DNA: TGTGCCAGCAGCCAATCCGGTTCCAATTCACCCCTCCACTTT.

This clonotype was counted many times. V usage is TRBV27 and J usage is TRBJ2-7, with TRBD2 matching over 10 bases. The V gene's germline CDR1 is MNHEY and CDR2 SMNVEV (reference sequence). CDR3 length: 13 amino acids. CDR3 in DNA: TGTGCGAATACTAGCGGGGTCTCCTACGAGCAGTACTTC. It encodes CANTSGVSYEQYF.

The table lists this clonotype with many counts. A junction end diverges from the germline sequence, so it may reflect a read error. The J gene is TRBJ2-7, the V gene TRBV19, with TRBD1 identical over 10 bases. This CDR3 is 14 amino acids long. CDR1 is LNHDA, CDR2 SQIVND, per germline (reference sequence). CDR3 loop: CASSPPGQGYEQYF. CDR3 DNA: TGCGCCAGCAGCCCGCCGGGACAGGGGTACGAGCAGTACTTC.

This clonotype was seen repeatedly, ten times or more. J is TRBJ2-5 and V is TRBV7-9; D not certain. Germline CDR1 reads SEHNR; CDR2 reads FQNEAQ (reference sequence). The CDR3 extends over 14 amino acids. V gave up 3 bases and J gave up 2 bases, with 10 bases separating them. In nucleotides, the CDR3 is TGTGCCAGCAGCTTGGAACGGTTACAAGAGACCCAGTACTTC. Protein: CASSLERLQETQYF.

In its sample, this clonotype was seen many times. The rearrangement uses TRBV20-1 and TRBJ1-5; 9 nucleotides agree with TRBD1. The CDR3 is 15 amino acids. Trimming at V came to 4 bases and at J to 4 bases, leaving 8 bases not matched to a gene. The germline CDR1 and CDR2 sequences are DFQATT and SNEGSKA (reference sequence). In DNA form, the CDR3 reads TGCAGTGCTATTCGGGGACAGGGCCAAAATCAGCCCCAGCATTTT. It codes for CSAIRGQGQNQPQHF.

This clonotype was counted at least ten times. The V call is TRBV14, the J call TRBJ2-7; D is uncertain. Between the trimmed V and J ends, which lost 4 bases and 6 bases, there was a span of 10 bases. The germline CDR1 and CDR2 sequences are SGHDN and FVKESK. The CDR3 extends over 12 amino acids. CDR3: CASSPTYGEQYF. For the CDR3, the DNA is TGTGCCAGCAGCCCAACCTACGGCGAGCAGTACTTC.

This clonotype was seen many times. The CDR3 region has the DNA TGTGCCACCAGTGATTTGCAGGGTACGGCCGCAGATACGCAGTATTTT. Translated, it gives CATSDLQGTAADTQYF. The genes are TRBV24-1 and TRBJ2-3; the D gene is possibly TRBD1 (5 bases). The CDR3 spans 16 residues. With 0 bases removed from V and 4 bases from J, the gap between germline ends came to 13 bases. Germline V gene data show CDR1 as KGHDR and CDR2 as SFDVKD.

Concerning this clonotype itself: Mismatch with germline at one junction end may stem from a read error. The rearrangement links TRBV20-1 to TRBJ1-1; D is unresolved. Per the germline V gene, CDR1 is DFQATT and CDR2 is SNEGSKA (reference sequence). The CDR3 length is 15 residues. The DNA of the CDR3 is TGCGGTGCTGCCCGGGAGGCTTCCTGGAACACTGAAGCTTTCTTT. Protein product: CGAAREASWNTEAFF.

At least ten counts were recorded for this clonotype. The chain joins TRBV30 to TRBJ2-2, with a tentative D call TRBD1 (5 bases). Germline CDR1 is GTSNPN and CDR2 is SVGIG (reference sequence). V gave up 5 bases and J gave up 9 bases, with 16 bases separating them. This CDR3 contains 13 residues. CDR3 sequence: CAWRQGMLWELFF. The CDR3 DNA sequence: TGTGCCTGGCGGCAGGGAATGTTGTGGGAGCTGTTTTTT.

In its sample, this clonotype was seen a few times. The chain uses TRBV7-3 and TRBJ2-3; 7 nucleotides match TRBD2. The J segment lost 0 bases and the V segment lost 6 bases, leaving 6 bases of the junction unmatched. The germline V gene encodes CDR1 SGHTA and CDR2 FQGTGA. The CDR3 consists of 15 residues. This CDR3 reads CASRVASGSTDTQYF. CDR3 in DNA: TGTGCCAGCAGAGTGGCTAGCGGTAGCACAGATACGCAGTATTTT.

This clonotype was found many times. The junction does not match germline at one end; this may be a read error. The chain combines TRBV19 with TRBJ1-2; 8 bases are a match to TRBD1. The CDR3 contains 14 residues. Germline V gene sequence: CDR1 LNHDA, CDR2 SQIVND (reference sequence). The CDR3 nucleotides are TGTGCCAGTAGTATAGTCGGACAGGGCTATGACTACACCTTC. It codes for CASSIVGQGYDYTF.

The chain uses TRBV18 and TRBJ1-4, with D unclear. The germline CDR1 and CDR2 sequences are KGHSH and LQKENI. The length of the CDR3 is 13 residues. Trimming took 4 bases from V and 5 from J, leaving 8 bases between them. The CDR3 reads CASSRGENEKLFF. Written as DNA, the CDR3 is TGTGCCAGCTCACGGGGAGAAAATGAAAAACTGTTTTTT. Variable domain in full (rest from reference TRBV18 and TRBJ1-4): NAGVMQNPRHLVRRRGQEARLRCSPMKGHSHVYWYRQLPEEGLKFMVYLQKENIIDESGMPKERFSAEFPKEGPSILRIQQVVRGDSAAYFCASSRGENEKLFFGSGTQLSVL.

A remark on this clonotype: Its ends do not fully match the called genes, so a read error is possible. The CDR3 DNA reads TGTGCCAGCAGCCCGGACCGAGACACTGAAGCTTCCTTT. It encodes CASSPDRDTEASF. The rearrangement links TRBV7-3 to TRBJ1-1; D remains ambiguous. Germline lookup yields CDR1 SGHTA and CDR2 FQGTGA. This CDR3 is built from 13 residues.

Regarding this clonotype: Just one base apart from a much larger clone, this may be a read error. This chain links TRBV5-8 with TRBJ2-7; weak D call: TRBD1 (6 bases). The CDR3 loop spans 15 amino acids. CDR1 SGHTS and CDR2 YDEGEE come from the germline V gene. The CDR3 loop reads CASSPPGDASFEQYF. The DNA for the CDR3 is TGTGCCAGCAGCCCCCCAGGGGACGCCTCCTTCGAGCAGTACTTC.

This chain connects TRBV25-1 to TRBJ1-2; D may be TRBD1 (6 bases). Trimming pared 0 bases from V and 3 bases from J, leaving 17 bases between. Germline V CDR1 and CDR2: MGHDK, SYGVNS. The CDR3 spans 17 residues. The CDR3 loop reads CASSEYPGGGDDYGYTF. CDR3 nucleotides: TGTGCCAGCAGTGAATACCCTGGGGGGGGCGATGACTATGGCTACACCTTC.

This sequence joins TRBV4-2 and TRBJ2-7; 13 nucleotides match TRBD2. The CDR3 runs to 17 residues. Germline CDR1 LGHNA, CDR2 YNFKEQ. Trimming at V came to 9 bases and at J to 2 bases, leaving 13 bases not matched to a gene. The CDR3 DNA is TGTGCCAGTAGGTCGGGGACTAGCGGGACAGCCGCCTACGAGCAGTACTTC. This encodes CASRSGTSGTAAYEQYF.

At least ten counts were recorded for this clonotype. J is TRBJ1-2 and V is TRBV27; D gene ambiguous. CDR1 and CDR2 (germline): MNHEY, SMNVEV (reference sequence). The CDR3 consists of 15 residues. V was clipped by 3 bases and J by 8 bases, with 19 bases between them. The CDR3 DNA is TGTGCCAGCAGTTTTGGACGGGAGGTGGTGTGGGGCTACACCTTC. It yields the protein CASSFGREVVWGYTF.

This clonotype was detected many times. The V gene is TRBV27, the J gene TRBJ1-1; D is perhaps TRBD1 (6 bases). The germline V gene has CDR1 MNHEY and CDR2 SMNVEV (reference sequence). There are 14 residues in the CDR3. Trimming shortened V by 0 bases and J by 5 bases, and 10 bases separated the two germline ends. Here the CDR3 DNA reads TGTGCCAGCAGTTTATCGTTCAGGGGAACTGAAGCTTTCTTT. Its protein product is CASSLSFRGTEAFF.

This clonotype was detected many times. V is TRBV27 and J is TRBJ1-1; D may be TRBD1 (5 bases). With 4 bases removed from V and 6 bases from J, the gap between germline ends came to 15 bases. CDR1 is MNHEY and CDR2 is SMNVEV in the germline V gene (reference sequence). The CDR3 covers 14 residues. This chain's CDR3 is CASSSGGPGSEAFF. CDR3 nucleotides: TGTGCCAGCAGTTCAGGAGGCCCAGGGTCTGAAGCTTTCTTT.

This clonotype occurred many times. This chain connects TRBV20-1 to TRBJ1-1; TRBD1 matches at 7 bases. This CDR3 has 13 residues. Germline trimming cut 3 bases from V and 6 bases from J; bases unmatched to any gene: 7. CDR1 is DFQATT and CDR2 is SNEGSKA in the germline V gene (reference sequence). The CDR3 here is CSARFPGGSEAFF. The CDR3 bases are TGCAGTGCTAGGTTCCCAGGGGGATCTGAAGCTTTCTTT.

This clonotype was seen at least ten times. This chain links TRBV20-1 with TRBJ1-2; D ambiguous. The CDR3 has 16 amino acids. CDR1 is DFQATT, CDR2 SNEGSKA, per germline (reference sequence). The V and J ends lost 0 bases and 7 bases respectively, with 21 bases between them. The CDR3, as DNA: TGCAGTGCTAGAGATCTCTTCGAGAAGTTAGAGGGTGGCTACACCTTC. It codes for CSARDLFEKLEGGYTF.

This clonotype was counted many times. The chain recombines TRBV9 with TRBJ1-6, with D unresolved. Germline V lookup: CDR1 SGDLS, CDR2 YYNGEE. The V and J ends lost 0 bases and 7 bases respectively, with 11 bases between them. CDR3 size: 15 residues. CDR3: CASSVGHLPNSPLHF. CDR3 bases: TGTGCCAGCAGCGTAGGCCACCTCCCGAATTCACCCCTCCACTTT.